The 15 T cell receptor beta chains below all came from one sample that was sequenced in a study of beta chain features in type 1 diabetes. Study-wide results and limits: Type 1 diabetes patients had TCRB CDR3s that were shorter (moderately but significantly so) in all four CD4+ subsets.

Sequencing targeted expressed TCRB transcripts, as all isolated RNA had been reverse transcribed. Method: immunoSEQ multiplex PCR; TCRdb's copy keeps in-frame clones and lacks some. The sample has about 45,000 clones, approximately 70% seen once. These TCRs' antigens remain unknown. Sequenced input: Tregs from blood. The receptors were gathered from a woman aged 18-29 years with type 1 diabetes.

The chain combines TRBV27 with TRBJ1-5; the D gene is possibly TRBD1 (6 bases). The CDR3 is 17 residues long. Trimming stripped 1 base from V and 3 bases from J, with 16 bases between. Germline CDR1 and CDR2: MNHEY and SMNVEV (reference sequence). CDR3 sequence: CASSLYGRPGVNQPQHF. CDR3 nucleotide sequence: TGTGCCAGCAGTTTATACGGGCGGCCAGGGGTCAATCAGCCCCAGCATTTT.

The V call is TRBV6-5, the J call TRBJ2-5, with D tentatively TRBD1 (6 bases). The CDR3 extends over 14 amino acids. CDR1 MNHEY and CDR2 SVGAGI come from the germline V gene. The V end was cut by 4 bases, the J end by 0 bases, with 9 bases between. CDR3 nucleotides: TGTGCCAGCAGTTTCTACAGGGACCAAGAGACCCAGTACTTC. This gives the protein CASSFYRDQETQYF.

The chain employs TRBV7-2 and TRBJ2-5, with a tentative D call TRBD2 (5 bases). The J call is doubtful: the DNA matches TRBJ2-7 better. CDR1 is SGHTA, CDR2 FQGNSA, per germline. The CDR3 contains 13 residues. CDR3 region: CASSPGNPYEQYF. The CDR3 DNA reads TGTGCCAGCAGCCCCGGGAACCCCTACGAGCAGTACTTC.

In its sample, this clone was seen a few times. The rearrangement uses TRBV9 and TRBJ2-7; no clear D gene. V lost 0 bases to trimming and J lost 0 bases, with 7 bases between them. Germline lookup yields CDR1 SGDLS and CDR2 YYNGEE. This CDR3 is 14 amino acids long. The CDR3 sequence is CASSVGPGSYEQYF. CDR3 DNA: TGTGCCAGCAGCGTAGGTCCAGGCTCCTACGAGCAGTACTTC.

The chain employs TRBV27 and TRBJ2-1; D is undetermined. The CDR3 is made up of 13 amino acids. Germline V gene lookup returns CDR1 MNHEY and CDR2 SMNVEV (reference sequence). V was shortened by 7 bases and J by 8 bases, with 15 bases between the two germline ends. CDR3 sequence (DNA): TGTGCCAGCACCAACCACGGGTTTCATGAGCAGTTCTTC. Its translation is CASTNHGFHEQFF.

The genes are TRBV27 and TRBJ2-7; 14 bases agree with TRBD2. V lost 3 bases to trimming and J lost 3 bases; unmatched junction nucleotides: 16. This CDR3 comprises 20 residues. CDR1 and CDR2 (germline): MNHEY, SMNVEV (reference sequence). The CDR3 bases are TGTGCCAGCAGTTTGTGGGAGCGGACTAGCGGGAGGCGGATGGTCTACGAGCAGTACTTC. Its protein is CASSLWERTSGRRMVYEQYF.

The rearrangement uses TRBV5-5 and TRBJ2-7; 8 nucleotides match TRBD1. Per the germline V gene, CDR1 is SGHKS and CDR2 is YYEKEE (reference sequence). V gave up 0 bases and J gave up 3 bases; unmatched junction bases: 2. This CDR3 spans 14 amino acids. DNA for the CDR3: TGTGCCAGCAGCTTGGGCGGACAGGGCTACGAGCAGTACTTC. It codes for CASSLGGQGYEQYF.

The chain is built from TRBV5-1 and TRBJ2-1, with TRBD2 matching 8 bases. Trimming cost V 4 bases and J 0 bases; bases outside gene matches: 3. The CDR3 consists of 15 residues. In germline, CDR1 is SGHRS, CDR2 YFSETQ. The DNA for the CDR3 is TGCGCCAGCAGCGGCACTAGCGGCTCCTACAATGAGCAGTTCTTC. Protein sequence: CASSGTSGSYNEQFF.

The V and J genes are TRBV2 and TRBJ2-2; TRBD1 aligns across 8 bases. The V segment lost 2 bases and the J segment 1 base; nucleotides outside the gene matches: 3. Germline V gives CDR1 SNHLY, CDR2 FYNNEI. The CDR3 covers 16 residues. In nucleotides, the CDR3 is TGTGCCAGCAGTGAACAGGGACAGGTGAACACCGGGGAGCTGTTTTTT. Its translation is CASSEQGQVNTGELFF.

The chain has TRBV4-1 and TRBJ2-1; 9 bases align to TRBD2. With 1 base clipped from V and 4 bases from J, the junction kept 5 bases outside the gene matches. CDR3 size: 16 residues. The V gene's germline CDR1 is MGHRA and CDR2 YSYEKL. CDR3 amino acids: CASSQGLAGTYNEQFF. CDR3 nucleotide sequence: TGCGCCAGCAGCCAAGGGCTAGCGGGGACTTACAATGAGCAGTTCTTC.

The chain has TRBV5-1 and TRBJ1-5, with D uncertain. The CDR3 covers 17 residues. Per germline, CDR1 SGHRS and CDR2 YFSETQ. The germline V and J ends were trimmed by 4 bases and 6 bases, with 23 bases remaining between them. CDR3 bases: TGCGCCAGCAGCCCCACTCCGGGATCCAGTTCAGGTCAGCCCCAGCATTTT. Amino acids: CASSPTPGSSSGQPQHF. The whole variable domain, remainder taken from reference TRBV5-1 and TRBJ1-5, is KAGVTQTPRYLIKTRGQQVTLSCSPISGHRSVSWYQQTPGQGLQFLFEYFSETQRNKGNFPGRFSGRQFSNSRSEMNVSTLELGDSALYLCASSPTPGSSSGQPQHFGDGTRLSIL.

V usage is TRBV18 and J usage is TRBJ2-5, with 8 nucleotides matching TRBD1. Germline trimming cut 3 bases from V and 11 bases from J; bases unmatched to any gene: 11. Germline V gene sequence: CDR1 KGHSH, CDR2 LQKENI. This CDR3 region has 14 residues. The CDR3 nucleotides are TGTGCCAGCTCACCGGGACAGGAAATTAGGGAGCAGTACTTC. Protein product: CASSPGQEIREQYF.

J is TRBJ2-7 and V is TRBV28; TRBD1 agrees at 10 bases. Germline lookup yields CDR1 MDHEN and CDR2 SYDVKM. The CDR3 is 15 amino acids. J gave up 6 bases and V 7 bases, and 12 bases lay outside the gene matches. The CDR3 is CASTQRGTGDREQYF. CDR3 DNA: TGTGCCAGCACCCAAAGGGGGACAGGGGATCGCGAGCAGTACTTC.

J is TRBJ1-4 and V is TRBV19; TRBD1 agrees at 7 bases. Per germline, CDR1 LNHDA and CDR2 SQIVND (reference sequence). There are 16 residues in the CDR3. Trimming cost V 8 bases and J 1 base; bases outside gene matches: 10. The CDR3 is CASGQVLFGTNEKLFF. The DNA of the CDR3 is TGTGCCAGTGGACAGGTATTATTCGGAACTAATGAAAAACTGTTTTTT.

This clone was counted only a few times. This CDR3 is CASSHTDNTEAFF. CDR3 nucleotide sequence: TGTGCCAGCAGCCATACAGATAACACTGAAGCTTTCTTT. The rearrangement joins TRBV7-9 to TRBJ1-1; D gene uncertain. The CDR3 length is 13 residues. Germline CDR1 reads SEHNR; CDR2 reads FQNEAQ (reference sequence). The germline V and J ends were trimmed by 5 bases and 2 bases, with 9 bases remaining between them.